The rows below give T cell receptor beta chains drawn from one sample of a study of cytomegalovirus exposure and HLA in healthy donors. The data were produced by immunoSEQ multiplex PCR, yet TCRdb's version contains in-frame clones alone and is incomplete. This table has about 180,000 clones, about 89% appearing once. The sample was PBMCs. These receptors were collected from a man younger than 30 in good health and CMV-seropositive. Both conserved end residues are part of each CDR3. A D gene is named only where the DNA matches it firmly. Only some rows state a clone size, as once, few, many or a class for expanded clones.

cdr3_nt: TGTGCCAGCTCACGAGACACTGCTTCCTATGGCTACACCTTC; cdr3_aa: CASSRDTASYGYTF; d_call: -; j_call: TRBJ1-2; v_call: TRBV18; clone_size: -
cdr3_nt: TGTGCCAGCAGCTTACTAGCGGGAGAGTCGTATTTT; cdr3_aa: CASSLLAGESYF; d_call: TRBD2; j_call: TRBJ2-3; v_call: TRBV7-8; clone_size: -
cdr3_nt: TGTGCCAGCAGCGCCCTGACTAGCGGGAGAGGCACAGATACGCAGTATTTT; cdr3_aa: CASSALTSGRGTDTQYF; d_call: TRBD2; j_call: TRBJ2-3; v_call: TRBV7-2; clone_size: -
cdr3_nt: TGTGCCAGCTCACCTCCGGGACTGCAGAACACCGGGGAGCTGTTTTTT; cdr3_aa: CASSPPGLQNTGELFF; d_call: -; j_call: TRBJ2-2; v_call: TRBV18; clone_size: -
cdr3_nt: TGTGCCAGCAGCCCGGGTGGAAACACCATATATTTT; cdr3_aa: CASSPGGNTIYF; d_call: -; j_call: TRBJ1-3; v_call: TRBV6-5; clone_size: -
cdr3_nt: TGCGCCAGCAGCTTGGGTCCGGGAGGGGACAATGAGCAGTTCTTC; cdr3_aa: CASSLGPGGDNEQFF; d_call: TRBD2; j_call: TRBJ2-1; v_call: TRBV5-1; clone_size: -
cdr3_nt: TGCGCCAGCAGCCCCGGGACTAGCGCCGCAGATACGCAGTATTTT; cdr3_aa: CASSPGTSAADTQYF; d_call: TRBD2; j_call: TRBJ2-3; v_call: TRBV4-3; clone_size: -
cdr3_nt: TGTGCCAGCAGCGCGAGACAGCTTGCGATTGCGGGCTACACCTTC; cdr3_aa: CASSARQLAIAGYTF; d_call: -; j_call: TRBJ1-2; v_call: TRBV9; clone_size: -
cdr3_nt: TGTGCCTGGAGTGTCGGCGGGGAGCTGTTTTTT; cdr3_aa: CAWSVGGELFF; d_call: -; j_call: TRBJ2-2; v_call: TRBV30; clone_size: -
cdr3_nt: TGTGCCAGCAGCGCCCGGGGACAGCCGAACCCTTATAATTCACCCCTCCACTTT; cdr3_aa: CASSARGQPNPYNSPLHF; d_call: TRBD1; j_call: TRBJ1-6; v_call: TRBV9; clone_size: -
cdr3_nt: TGCAGCGTTGAAGGCGGGCCCGGCGGTACAGATACGCAGTATTTT; cdr3_aa: CSVEGGPGGTDTQYF; d_call: -; j_call: TRBJ2-3; v_call: TRBV29-1; clone_size: -
cdr3_nt: TGTGCCAGCAGCGGACAGGGACAGGGGGGTTCCGGGGAGCTGTTTTTT; cdr3_aa: CASSGQGQGGSGELFF; d_call: TRBD1; j_call: TRBJ2-2; v_call: TRBV13; clone_size: -
cdr3_nt: TGCGCCAGCAGCCGGGAGGGGTGGCAGGGCACCTACGAGCAGTACTTC; cdr3_aa: CASSREGWQGTYEQYF; d_call: TRBD2; j_call: TRBJ2-7; v_call: TRBV4-3; clone_size: -
cdr3_nt: TGTGCCAGCAGCCAAGAGGGGCGACGAGTACGGGGCTACACCTTC; cdr3_aa: CASSQEGRRVRGYTF; d_call: -; j_call: TRBJ1-2; v_call: TRBV14; clone_size: -
cdr3_nt: TGTGCCAGCTCACTAAGGACTTCATCCGAGACCCAGTACTTC; cdr3_aa: CASSLRTSSETQYF; d_call: -; j_call: TRBJ2-5; v_call: TRBV18; clone_size: -
cdr3_nt: TGTGCCAGCAGCTATGACAGGGTAGTGAACACTGAAGCTTTCTTT; cdr3_aa: CASSYDRVVNTEAFF; d_call: TRBD1; j_call: TRBJ1-1; v_call: TRBV5-4; clone_size: -
cdr3_nt: TGCGCCAGCAGCCAAGAGACAGGGACCACCTACAATGAGCAGTTCTTC; cdr3_aa: CASSQETGTTYNEQFF; d_call: TRBD1; j_call: TRBJ2-1; v_call: TRBV4-3; clone_size: -
cdr3_nt: TGTGCCAGCAGCCCGCGAGGGATAGCGAACACCGGGGAGCTGTTTTTT; cdr3_aa: CASSPRGIANTGELFF; d_call: -; j_call: TRBJ2-2; v_call: TRBV7-9; clone_size: few
cdr3_nt: TGTGCCAGCAGTTTATCGGCGGGGGGTGGCGAGCAGTACTTC; cdr3_aa: CASSLSAGGGEQYF; d_call: TRBD2; j_call: TRBJ2-7; v_call: TRBV28; clone_size: once
cdr3_nt: TGTGCCAGCAGTTTGGCCTCCCTTAACTATGGCTACACCTTC; cdr3_aa: CASSLASLNYGYTF; d_call: -; j_call: TRBJ1-2; v_call: TRBV28; clone_size: -
cdr3_nt: TGTGCCAGCTCACCGCGGACTAGCGGGGGTGGAGAGCAGTTCTTC; cdr3_aa: CASSPRTSGGGEQFF; d_call: TRBD2; j_call: TRBJ2-1; v_call: TRBV18; clone_size: once
cdr3_nt: TGCGCCAGCAGCCAAGGTTCGACAGGCCGTGGAAACACCATATATTTT; cdr3_aa: CASSQGSTGRGNTIYF; d_call: -; j_call: TRBJ1-3; v_call: TRBV4-3; clone_size: few
cdr3_nt: TGCAGCGTTGAAGGCGGACAGGGGAACTCCTACGAGCAGTACTTC; cdr3_aa: CSVEGGQGNSYEQYF; d_call: TRBD1; j_call: TRBJ2-7; v_call: TRBV29-1; clone_size: -
cdr3_nt: TGTGCCAGCAGCTACGGCGCAGTGGGGGGGGAGACCCAGTACTTC; cdr3_aa: CASSYGAVGGETQYF; d_call: TRBD2; j_call: TRBJ2-5; v_call: TRBV7-3; clone_size: -
cdr3_nt: TGTGCCAGCAGTTACTCGCCCGGGAGTAAGAGAGAGACCCAGTACTTC; cdr3_aa: CASSYSPGSKRETQYF; d_call: -; j_call: TRBJ2-5; v_call: TRBV6-5; clone_size: -
cdr3_nt: TGTGCCAGCAGCTTAGTTTGGGACAGGGGTCAAGAGACCCAGTACTTC; cdr3_aa: CASSLVWDRGQETQYF; d_call: TRBD1; j_call: TRBJ2-5; v_call: TRBV7-2; clone_size: -
cdr3_nt: TGTGCCAGCAGTTACTCGACAGGGGCAGGAAACACCATATATTTT; cdr3_aa: CASSYSTGAGNTIYF; d_call: TRBD1; j_call: TRBJ1-3; v_call: TRBV6-5; clone_size: once
cdr3_nt: TGTGCCAGCAGCTCGGGGCAGGGGGGAGCTTTCTTT; cdr3_aa: CASSSGQGGAFF; d_call: TRBD1; j_call: TRBJ1-1; v_call: TRBV7-8; clone_size: -
cdr3_nt: TGCGCCAGCAGCTTGGCAGCGGGGGGGCCGGATACGCAGTATTTT; cdr3_aa: CASSLAAGGPDTQYF; d_call: TRBD2; j_call: TRBJ2-3; v_call: TRBV5-1; clone_size: -
cdr3_nt: TGTGCCAGCAGCCCCGGGGGGGGGCCGGGTGAAAAACTGTTTTTT; cdr3_aa: CASSPGGGPGEKLFF; d_call: -; j_call: TRBJ1-4; v_call: TRBV7-2; clone_size: -
cdr3_nt: TGTGCCTGGAATCACCTTATAGCGGGGGGGCGTGACATTCAGTACTTC; cdr3_aa: CAWNHLIAGGRDIQYF; d_call: TRBD2; j_call: TRBJ2-4; v_call: TRBV30; clone_size: -
cdr3_nt: TGTGCCAGCAGCCTACGAGACTACGAGCAGTACTTC; cdr3_aa: CASSLRDYEQYF; d_call: -; j_call: TRBJ2-7; v_call: TRBV5-5; clone_size: -
cdr3_nt: TGTGCCAGCAGTAGCGGGAGGGCGACCGGGGAGCTGTTTTTT; cdr3_aa: CASSSGRATGELFF; d_call: TRBD2; j_call: TRBJ2-2; v_call: TRBV6-5; clone_size: -
cdr3_nt: TGTGCCTGGACCGTGTATTATTTTGGGGGACTGGGGATCTACGAGCAGTACTTC; cdr3_aa: CAWTVYYFGGLGIYEQYF; d_call: -; j_call: TRBJ2-7; v_call: TRBV30; clone_size: -
cdr3_nt: TGTGCCAGCAGCGTAGCGGGAGGGCCCTTCAATGAGCAGTTCTTC; cdr3_aa: CASSVAGGPFNEQFF; d_call: TRBD2; j_call: TRBJ2-1; v_call: TRBV9; clone_size: -
cdr3_nt: TGTGCCAGCAGCGAGAGTCTAGATACGCAGTATTTT; cdr3_aa: CASSESLDTQYF; d_call: -; j_call: TRBJ2-3; v_call: TRBV9; clone_size: -
cdr3_nt: TGTGCCAGCAGCTTTCGGGGTCGGGCAGGAGGTCAGCCCCAGCATTTT; cdr3_aa: CASSFRGRAGGQPQHF; d_call: -; j_call: TRBJ1-5; v_call: TRBV5-6; clone_size: -
cdr3_nt: TGTGCCACACAAAGCAGGGCCGGCGGGGATCAGCCCCAGCATTTT; cdr3_aa: CATQSRAGGDQPQHF; d_call: -; j_call: TRBJ1-5; v_call: TRBV2; clone_size: -
cdr3_nt: TGTGCCAGCAGCCCCCCCCCGGCAGGGCCGTACGAGCAGTACTTC; cdr3_aa: CASSPPPAGPYEQYF; d_call: -; j_call: TRBJ2-7; v_call: TRBV27; clone_size: -
cdr3_nt: TGTGCCAGCTCACTACGTTCGGTAGCTGCCGGAGCTTTCTTT; cdr3_aa: CASSLRSVAAGAFF; d_call: -; j_call: TRBJ1-1; v_call: TRBV18; clone_size: -
cdr3_nt: TGTGCCAGCAGTTTCTCCGGGACAGGGGTGAACGAGCAGTACTTC; cdr3_aa: CASSFSGTGVNEQYF; d_call: TRBD1; j_call: TRBJ2-7; v_call: TRBV27; clone_size: -
cdr3_nt: TGTGCCTGGTCGCCGGGACAATCCCTTGAAGCTTTCTTT; cdr3_aa: CAWSPGQSLEAFF; d_call: -; j_call: TRBJ1-1; v_call: TRBV30; clone_size: -
cdr3_nt: TGCGCCAGCAGCCAAGGACAGGGTTTCACCGGGGAGCTGTTTTTT; cdr3_aa: CASSQGQGFTGELFF; d_call: TRBD1; j_call: TRBJ2-2; v_call: TRBV4-1; clone_size: -
cdr3_nt: TGCGCCAGCAGCCCTTCCTCTGCTCGGGGGGAGTCCTACGAGCAGTACTTC; cdr3_aa: CASSPSSARGESYEQYF; d_call: TRBD2; j_call: TRBJ2-7; v_call: TRBV4-1; clone_size: once
cdr3_nt: TGTGCCTGGAGCCCAGACAGGGTAAATTCACCCCTCCACTTT; cdr3_aa: CAWSPDRVNSPLHF; d_call: TRBD1; j_call: TRBJ1-6; v_call: TRBV30; clone_size: -
cdr3_nt: TGTGCCAGCAGTTTCCCAAAAACAGGGGGGTTATTTCGGCCTGAAGCTTTCTTT; cdr3_aa: CASSFPKTGGLFRPEAFF; d_call: TRBD1; j_call: TRBJ1-1; v_call: TRBV28; clone_size: once